A single sample gave rise to the 27 T cell receptor beta chains below, sequenced in a study of Ad26.COV2.S vaccination and SARS-CoV-2 variants. This sample's treatment: around 19 received Ad26.COV2.S at low or high dose, single or two shots; about 5 received placebo; per-sample allocation not given. The samples were gathered on day 63 after the first injection of vaccine or placebo. Here immunoSEQ multiplex PCR was the method, and the copy in TCRdb shows in-frame clones only, minus some. This sample has a few hundred thousand clones, with around nine tenths found just once. Sequenced material: peripheral blood, taken in a trial of Ad26.COV2.S vaccine versus placebo. The receptors were sampled from a person between 18 and 65 years old who received the Ad26.COV2.S COVID-19 vaccine or a placebo.

To note about this clone: This specimen includes other DNA sequences encoding the same CDR3. This chain joins TRBV5-1 and TRBJ2-5; possibly TRBD1 for D (6 bases). Trimming stripped 5 bases from V and 4 bases from J, with 15 bases between. The germline CDR1 and CDR2 sequences are SGHRS and YFSETQ. The CDR3 loop spans 14 amino acids. The CDR3 is CASSSGTFAETQYF. The CDR3 DNA reads as TGCGCCAGCAGTTCCGGGACATTTGCAGAGACCCAGTACTTC. The full variable domain, its missing parts supplied by reference TRBV5-1 and TRBJ2-5, is KAGVTQTPRYLIKTRGQQVTLSCSPISGHRSVSWYQQTPGQGLQFLFEYFSETQRNKGNFPGRFSGRQFSNSRSEMNVSTLELGDSALYLCASSSGTFAETQYFGPGTRLLVL.

The chain has TRBV9 and TRBJ2-7, with a weak D call TRBD1 (5 bases). Germline V gene lookup returns CDR1 SGDLS and CDR2 YYNGEE. CDR3 size: 15 residues. V lost 4 bases, J lost 1 base, and 15 bases lay in between. The CDR3 DNA is TGTGCCAGCAGCCTCGCCCCACAGGAGTCCTACGAGCAGTACTTC. As protein: CASSLAPQESYEQYF.

This chain uses TRBV19 with TRBJ1-2, with no clear D. CDR1 LNHDA and CDR2 SQIVND come from the germline V gene (reference sequence). The CDR3 spans 14 residues. V lost 4 bases to trimming and J lost 3 bases, with 12 bases between them. The CDR3: CASSTSIDDYGYTF. CDR3 bases: TGTGCCAGTAGTACCTCTATAGATGACTATGGCTACACCTTC.

This chain links TRBV5-1 with TRBJ2-1, with D perhaps assigned TRBD1 or TRBD2 (6 bases each). This CDR3 comprises 17 residues. Trimming left V 0 bases short and J 8 bases short, with 21 bases between. Germline values: CDR1 SGHRS, CDR2 YFSETQ. The CDR3 nucleotides read TGCGCCAGCAGCTTGGGAGGGGGGCGCGTTGGATTCGATGAGCAGTTCTTC. This gives the protein CASSLGGGRVGFDEQFF.

V and J are TRBV12-5 and TRBJ1-2; 10 nucleotides line up with TRBD1. Germline V gives CDR1 LGHNT, CDR2 FRNRAP. Unmatched junction bases numbered 5, after V lost 10 bases and J lost 3 bases. CDR3 length equals 13 residues. The chain's CDR3 is CATRQGAHYGYTF. The CDR3, as DNA: TGTGCTACAAGACAGGGGGCTCACTATGGCTACACCTTC.

The chain uses TRBV27 and TRBJ2-7; D gene uncertain. Trimming took off 7 bases at V and 3 bases at J, with 4 bases between the two ends. Germline assignment: CDR1 MNHEY and CDR2 SMNVEV (reference sequence). This CDR3 region has 10 residues. Here the CDR3 reads CASTYYEQYF. The DNA for the CDR3 is TGTGCCAGCACCTACTACGAGCAGTACTTC.

The chain combines TRBV5-5 with TRBJ1-6; D is unresolved. The CDR3 runs 17 residues. With 1 base removed from V and 0 bases from J, the gap between germline ends came to 11 bases. Germline V gene lookup returns CDR1 SGHKS and CDR2 YYEKEE (reference sequence). The CDR3 coding sequence is TGTGCCAGCAGCTTGAGGCAGCAGAGCTCCTATAATTCACCCCTCCACTTT. This translates into CASSLRQQSSYNSPLHF.

The V call is TRBV24-1, the J call TRBJ2-1; D perhaps matches TRBD2 (5 bases). Germline assignment: CDR1 KGHDR and CDR2 SFDVKD. The CDR3 covers 13 residues. Trimming took off 9 bases at V and 0 bases at J, with 8 bases between the two ends. The CDR3 nucleotides are TGTGCCACCGGAGCGGTCTCCTACAATGAGCAGTTCTTC. Translating it yields CATGAVSYNEQFF.

The J gene is TRBJ2-1, the V gene TRBV2, with D perhaps matching TRBD1 (5 bases). The CDR3 has 15 residues. Germline-derived CDR1 and CDR2 are SNHLY and FYNNEI. Trimming cost V 7 bases and J 5 bases, with 18 bases left between them. The CDR3 here is CASILWVQGDNEQFF. The CDR3 DNA reads TGTGCCAGCATTCTGTGGGTTCAGGGTGACAATGAGCAGTTCTTC.

The table lists this clone with a count of one. The V call is TRBV5-7, the J call TRBJ2-5; TRBD1 is a possible D gene (6 bases). TRBV5-7 is labeled an ORF, and its function is uncertain. Trimming pared 4 bases from V and 5 bases from J, leaving 12 bases between. The CDR3 runs to 13 residues. CDR3 DNA: TGTGCCAGCAGCCCAGGGGTCGGCGAGACCCAGTACTTC. It codes for CASSPGVGETQYF.

This clone was seen just once. The V gene is TRBV6-5, the J gene TRBJ1-2, with 9 positions matching TRBD1. The CDR3 has 16 amino acids. The V segment lost 2 bases and the J segment 4 bases; nucleotides outside the gene matches: 8. From germline, CDR1 is MNHEY and CDR2 SVGAGI. This CDR3 reads CASSYLGQGKSYGYTF. CDR3 nucleotide sequence: TGTGCCAGCAGTTACCTCGGACAGGGGAAAAGCTATGGCTACACCTTC.

The chain uses TRBV18 and TRBJ1-5; D gene uncertain. Germline V gives CDR1 KGHSH, CDR2 LQKENI. The CDR3 covers 16 residues. Trimming pared 3 bases from V and 1 base from J, leaving 13 bases between. The CDR3 spells CASSPGGRVSNQPQHF. DNA of the CDR3: TGTGCCAGCTCACCGGGAGGGAGGGTCAGCAATCAGCCCCAGCATTTT.

J is TRBJ1-2 and V is TRBV3-1 (or the pseudogene TRBV3-2), with TRBD1 as a possible D gene (5 bases). Germline V gene data show CDR1 as LGHDT and CDR2 as YNNKEL (reference sequence). Trimming cost V 3 bases and J 4 bases, with 15 bases left between them. The CDR3 has 15 amino acids. CDR3 DNA: TGTGCCAGCAGCCAGGCTTCCCAGGGCCTCTATGGCTACACCTTC. Amino acids: CASSQASQGLYGYTF.

This clone was counted once. V gene TRBV9 combines with J gene TRBJ2-1; D may correspond to TRBD1 or TRBD2 (5 bases each). The V gene lost 0 bases and the J gene lost 7 bases, with 14 bases spanning the gap. The CDR3 length is 15 residues. The germline CDR1 and CDR2 sequences are SGDLS and YYNGEE. Here the CDR3 DNA reads TGTGCCAGCAGCGTAGGGGCAGGGACGGGGAATGAGCAGTTCTTC. Amino acid sequence: CASSVGAGTGNEQFF.

Here the CDR3 reads CASSQYGPLPNEQFF. For the CDR3, the DNA is TGTGCCAGCTCACAATATGGGCCCCTTCCCAATGAGCAGTTCTTC. This chain connects TRBV18 to TRBJ2-1; D uncertain. The germline V and J ends were trimmed by 4 bases and 6 bases, with 16 bases remaining between them. The CDR3 has 15 residues. CDR1 is KGHSH, CDR2 LQKENI, per germline.

The chain recombines TRBV12-5 with TRBJ1-5, with D hard to call. Trimming left V 7 bases short and J 3 bases short, with 7 bases between. Germline CDR1 is LGHNT and CDR2 is FRNRAP. The CDR3 runs to 12 residues. In nucleotides, the CDR3 is TGTGCTAGTGCCAACCCCAATCAGCCCCAGCATTTT. This codes for CASANPNQPQHF.

The chain uses TRBV15 and TRBJ1-3; no definite D call. This CDR3 contains 14 residues. Germline V gene sequence: CDR1 LNHNV, CDR2 YYDKDF (reference sequence). The V end was cut by 3 bases, the J end by 0 bases, with 6 bases between. CDR3 sequence: CATSRSGSGNTIYF. The CDR3 DNA is TGTGCCACCAGCAGGTCGGGCTCTGGAAACACCATATATTTT.

The chain combines TRBV18 with TRBJ1-6; D is perhaps TRBD1 (5 bases). The germline V gene has CDR1 KGHSH and CDR2 LQKENI. Trimming took off 2 bases at V and 7 bases at J, with 12 bases between the two ends. CDR3 length: 15 residues. The CDR3 protein is CASSPSGHNNSPLHF. CDR3 nucleotide sequence: TGTGCCAGCTCACCATCCGGACACAACAATTCACCCCTCCACTTT.

A single count supports this clone. The rearrangement links TRBV5-1 to TRBJ2-6; D is perhaps TRBD1 (5 bases). V shed 0 bases and J shed 0 bases, with 13 bases lying between them. CDR3 length: 18 residues. CDR1 and CDR2 (germline): SGHRS, YFSETQ. In DNA form, the CDR3 reads TGCGCCAGCAGCTTGGCGGTGGACACTTACTCTGGGGCCAACGTCCTGACTTTC. This gives the protein CASSLAVDTYSGANVLTF.

This clone was seen a handful of times. V is TRBV19 and J is TRBJ1-5; TRBD1 might be the D (5 bases). CDR3 size: 15 residues. Trimming removed 3 bases from V and 3 bases from J, with 12 bases in between. Germline V CDR1 and CDR2: LNHDA, SQIVND (reference sequence). In nucleotides, the CDR3 is TGTGCCAGTAGTATTGGTCCAGGGCCCAATCAGCCCCAGCATTTT. Amino acid sequence: CASSIGPGPNQPQHF.

J is TRBJ1-6 and V is TRBV15; D gene unclear. CDR1 and CDR2 from the germline V gene are LNHNV and YYDKDF (reference sequence). V shed 0 bases and J shed 0 bases, with 12 bases lying between them. CDR3 length: 18 amino acids. The CDR3 loop is CATSRDLAASSYNSPLHF. The CDR3 DNA reads TGTGCCACCAGCAGAGATTTGGCAGCGAGCTCCTATAATTCACCCCTCCACTTT.

This sequence joins TRBV10-3 and TRBJ1-5; TRBD1 matches 7 bases. Germline V gives CDR1 ENHRY, CDR2 SYGVKD. CDR3 length: 13 residues. V was pared by 6 bases and J by 6 bases, with 5 bases of the junction left unmatched. The CDR3 spells CAIRATGSQPQHF. The DNA for the CDR3 is TGTGCCATCAGGGCGACAGGGAGTCAGCCCCAGCATTTT.

Details on this clone: Other DNA sequences in the sample encode the same CDR3. In DNA form, the CDR3 reads TGTGCCAGCAGCCTCGGGACAGACTATGGCTACACCTTC. Translation: CASSLGTDYGYTF. The J gene is TRBJ1-2, the V gene TRBV28, with TRBD1 matching over 7 bases. The germline CDR1 and CDR2 sequences are MDHEN and SYDVKM. The length of the CDR3 is 13 residues. J was trimmed by 3 bases and V by 6 bases; bases with no gene match: 4.

The chain has TRBV10-3 and TRBJ2-1; 7 bases align to TRBD2. With V trimmed by 0 bases and J by 7 bases, 6 bases remained unmatched. The CDR3 totals 15 residues. In germline, CDR1 is ENHRY, CDR2 SYGVKD. The CDR3 coding sequence is TGTGCCATCAGTGAGTCAGGGAGGGCGGGGAATGAGCAGTTCTTC. Protein: CAISESGRAGNEQFF.

The chain recombines TRBV15 with TRBJ1-1, with D unresolved. This CDR3 spans 15 amino acids. The germline V gene has CDR1 LNHNV and CDR2 YYDKDF (reference sequence). V was pared by 3 bases and J by 1 base, with 12 bases between. The CDR3 reads CATSSWAEGNTEAFF. The CDR3 bases are TGTGCCACCAGCAGCTGGGCGGAGGGGAACACTGAAGCTTTCTTT.

The V and J genes are TRBV5-4 and TRBJ2-1; D may be TRBD1 (6 bases). This CDR3 is 13 amino acids long. The V end was cut by 4 bases, the J end by 7 bases, with 12 bases between. From germline, CDR1 is SGHNT and CDR2 YYREEE (reference sequence). In DNA form, the CDR3 reads TGTGCCAGCAGCCCAAGGACAGAAAATGAGCAGTTCTTC. Translation gives CASSPRTENEQFF. Together with reference TRBV5-4 and TRBJ2-1, the CDR3 gives the full variable domain: ETGVTQSPTHLIKTRGQQVTLRCSSQSGHNTVSWYQQALGQGPQFIFQYYREEENGRGNFPPRFSGLQFPNYSSELNVNALELDDSALYLCASSPRTENEQFFGPGTRLTVL.

The chain has TRBV6-5 and TRBJ2-5; D not resolved. Germline CDR1 and CDR2: MNHEY and SVGAGI. V was cut by 1 base and J by 5 bases, with 8 bases left in between. This CDR3 is built from 13 residues. CDR3 DNA: TGTGCCAGCAGTTACTACAGATCGGAGACCCAGTACTTC. This codes for CASSYYRSETQYF.